A selection of T cell receptor beta chains follows, all from one sample in a study of blood T cell repertoires in COVID-19. Using immunoSEQ multiplex PCR, the repertoire was profiled, and TCRdb retains in-frame clones only, with some absent. The sample contains some 79,000 clones, approximately 90% of which appear only once. Material for sequencing was peripheral blood. The receptors here all came from a man between 65 and 85 years old with active or convalescent COVID-19. The conserved cysteine and the conserved F or W are not part of the CDR3 here. A D gene is named only where the DNA matches it firmly.

D	V	J	CDR3
TRBD1	TRBV11-2	TRBJ2-1	ASSQSGTGGNEQF
NA	TRBV9	TRBJ1-2	ASSVVIEATEGGYT
NA	TRBV2	TRBJ2-1	ASRVETYNEQF
TRBD2	TRBV7-6	TRBJ2-5	ASSPYGRVQETQY
TRBD1	TRBV5-5	TRBJ1-5	ASSLGGTGNQPQH
NA	TRBV5-1	TRBJ2-7	ASSLDIVYEQY
NA	TRBV2	TRBJ1-2	ASSESQAT
NA	TRBV6-2/TRBV6-3	TRBJ2-5	ASSYRGPGETQY
TRBD1	TRBV25-1	TRBJ2-7	ASRTGGSYEQY
TRBD2	TRBV6-2/TRBV6-3	TRBJ2-3	ASSYPGLAGGTDNRTDTQY
NA	TRBV7-2	TRBJ2-5	ASSSRTVLKTQY
TRBD1	TRBV10-3	TRBJ1-5	AIGTADNQPQH
TRBD2	TRBV2	TRBJ2-2	ASSVASGRIGELF
TRBD1	TRBV2	TRBJ2-2	ASRTGGVGTGELF
TRBD1	TRBV24-1	TRBJ1-5	ATSDDRADGLAQH
NA	TRBV9	TRBJ2-7	ASSRDLSYEQY
NA	TRBV5-1	TRBJ2-1	ASSLGSSEDEQF
NA	TRBV29-1	TRBJ1-1	SVYDGPEAF
TRBD1	TRBV27	TRBJ2-5	ASSMTGGEWETQY
TRBD1	TRBV6-2/TRBV6-3	TRBJ1-1	ASSTGQMNTEAF
NA	TRBV9	TRBJ1-1	ASSASNMNTEAF
TRBD1	TRBV6-5	TRBJ2-5	ASSSARGRLETQY
NA	TRBV4-3	TRBJ1-4	ASSQDYGVVEKLF